The clone carrying this T cell receptor beta chain was picked up one time. Its target is not known. Unique molecular identifiers were incorporated when the TCRbeta library was constructed. TCRdb used MiXCR to reprocess the PCR reads, holding one entry per CDR3 protein. The sample has around 490,000 distinct CDR3 sequences; about an eighth are singletons. This sample is part of a study of T-cell reconstitution after alpha-beta-depleted transplantation in children. Findings of the study overall: About two months after transplant, alpha-beta T cells reportedly came from several hundred expanded graft clones. One year post-transplant, T-cell counts and diversity were largely derived from T cells produced anew. Surviving recipient T cells and intrathymic progenitors accounted for some patients' high TCRbeta diversity at day 60.

Germline V gene lookup returns CDR1 SEHNR and CDR2 FQNEAQ (reference sequence). Deletions cut 10 bases from V and 3 bases from J, with 21 bases between. The CDR3 totals 15 residues. This TCR was sampled from a female patient aged 2-10 years who had a stem cell transplant for aplastic anemia, so the T cells may come from the graft donor. The rearrangement joins TRBV7-9 to TRBJ1-2; D may be TRBD1 (5 bases). The specimen comprised PBMCs, mostly from graft donor cells, sampled 180 days after TCRalphabeta/CD19-depleted stem cell transplant. The CDR3 sequence is CAIPLGGRAYYGYTF. In nucleotides, the CDR3 is TGTGCCATCCCCCTGGGAGGCAGGGCTTACTATGGCTACACCTTC.